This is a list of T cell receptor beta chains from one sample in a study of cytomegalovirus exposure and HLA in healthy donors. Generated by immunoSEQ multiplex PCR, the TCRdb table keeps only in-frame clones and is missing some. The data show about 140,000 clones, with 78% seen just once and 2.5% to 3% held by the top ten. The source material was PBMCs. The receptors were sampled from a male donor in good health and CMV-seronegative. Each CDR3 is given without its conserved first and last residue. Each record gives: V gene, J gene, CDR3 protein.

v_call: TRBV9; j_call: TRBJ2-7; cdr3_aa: ASSSREGDPYEQY
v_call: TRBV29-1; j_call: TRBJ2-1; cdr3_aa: SVERTSGAYNEQF
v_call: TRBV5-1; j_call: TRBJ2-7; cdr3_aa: ASSLGLAGAYEQY
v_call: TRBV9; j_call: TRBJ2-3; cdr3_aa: ASSVAASHADTQY
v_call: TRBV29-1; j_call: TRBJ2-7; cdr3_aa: SVERQDLWEQY
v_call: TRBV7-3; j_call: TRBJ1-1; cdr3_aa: ASSLRQNTEAF
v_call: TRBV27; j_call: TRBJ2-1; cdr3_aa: ASSVRRGYNEQF
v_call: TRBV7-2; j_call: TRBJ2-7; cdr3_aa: ASGKTGLAGGEQY
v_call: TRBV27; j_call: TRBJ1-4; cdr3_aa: ASRAANEKLF
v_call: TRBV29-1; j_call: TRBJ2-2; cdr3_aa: SVVGQLNTGELF
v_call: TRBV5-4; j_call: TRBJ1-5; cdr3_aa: ASILSPGQGKTSNQPQH
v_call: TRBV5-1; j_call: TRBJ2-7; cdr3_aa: ASRKTGFDEQY
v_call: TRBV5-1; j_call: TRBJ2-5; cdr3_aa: ASTRGGQETQY
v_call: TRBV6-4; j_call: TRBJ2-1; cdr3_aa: ASSQLAGGNEQF
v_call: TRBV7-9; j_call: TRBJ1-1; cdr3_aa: ASSLSDRAEAF
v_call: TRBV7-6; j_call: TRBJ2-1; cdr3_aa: ASSLVAGGYNEQF
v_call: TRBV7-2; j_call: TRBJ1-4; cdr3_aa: ASSLRQSFEKLF
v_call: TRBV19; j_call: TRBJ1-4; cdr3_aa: ASSAVGGTAMEKLF
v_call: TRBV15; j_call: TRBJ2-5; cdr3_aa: ATSRDLAAETQY
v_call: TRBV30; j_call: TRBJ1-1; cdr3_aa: AWRSLRQGHNTEAF
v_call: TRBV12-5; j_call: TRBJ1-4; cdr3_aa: ASGLASGTGAFGNEKLF
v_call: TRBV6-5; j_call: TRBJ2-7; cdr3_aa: ASSLTPTGGEQY
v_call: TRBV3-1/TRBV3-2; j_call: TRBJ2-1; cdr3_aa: ASSTRV
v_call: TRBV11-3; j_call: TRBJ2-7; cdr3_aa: ASSRAGQGVSYEQY
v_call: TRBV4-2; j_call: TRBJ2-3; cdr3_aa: ASSQDGQGQTDTQY
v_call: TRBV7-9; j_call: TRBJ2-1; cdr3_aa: ASSLGKGQGYNEQF
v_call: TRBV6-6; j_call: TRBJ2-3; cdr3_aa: ASSYSSGASTDTQY
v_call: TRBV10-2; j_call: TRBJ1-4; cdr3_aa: ASSELGGRGEKLF
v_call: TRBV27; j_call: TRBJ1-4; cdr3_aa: ASRLGRENEKLF
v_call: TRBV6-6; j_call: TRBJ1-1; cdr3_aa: ASSYRQGRTEAF
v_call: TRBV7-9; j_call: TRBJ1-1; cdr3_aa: ASSPGVLTTEAF
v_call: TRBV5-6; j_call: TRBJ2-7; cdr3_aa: ASSRKSGGNTYEQY
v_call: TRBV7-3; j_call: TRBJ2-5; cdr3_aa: ASSLIGGGVPETQY
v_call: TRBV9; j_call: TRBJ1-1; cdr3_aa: ASSATIGTSEAF
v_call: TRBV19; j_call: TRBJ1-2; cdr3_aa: ASSMETGGGYGYT
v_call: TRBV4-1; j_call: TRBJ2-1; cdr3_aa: ASSQAGAYNEQF
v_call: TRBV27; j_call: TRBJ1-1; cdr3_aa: ASSPATGDTEAF
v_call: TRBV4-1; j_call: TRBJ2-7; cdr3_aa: ASSHLTGDTSYEQY
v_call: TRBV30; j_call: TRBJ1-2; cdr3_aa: AWSAPRTGAYGYT
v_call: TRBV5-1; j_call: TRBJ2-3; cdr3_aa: ASSLAPSGDTQY
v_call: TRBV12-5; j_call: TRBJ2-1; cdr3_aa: ASGLVRWAGADNEQF
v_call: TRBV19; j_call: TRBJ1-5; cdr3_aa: ASSIRDRMYQPQH
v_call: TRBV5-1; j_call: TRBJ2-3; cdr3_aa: ASSSRVAGGGTDTQY
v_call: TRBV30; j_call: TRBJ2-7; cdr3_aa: AWTPDRTREQY
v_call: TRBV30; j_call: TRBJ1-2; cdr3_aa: AYGSNYGYT
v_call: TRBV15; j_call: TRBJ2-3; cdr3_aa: ATSRGQGSTDTQY
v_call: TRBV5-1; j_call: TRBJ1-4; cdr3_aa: ASSLTGDREKLF
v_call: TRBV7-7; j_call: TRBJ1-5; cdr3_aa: ASSRTVGQPQH
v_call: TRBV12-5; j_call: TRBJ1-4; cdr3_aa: ASGSPRDPQVNEKLF
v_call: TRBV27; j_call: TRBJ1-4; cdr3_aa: ASSLFRGGGEKLF
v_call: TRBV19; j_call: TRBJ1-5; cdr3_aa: ASTTNGQASQPQH
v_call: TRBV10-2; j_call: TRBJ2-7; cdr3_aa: ASSEENRGTYEQY
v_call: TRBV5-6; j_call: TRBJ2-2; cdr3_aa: ASSFGTGVNTGELF